This entry lists 4 T cell receptor beta chains sequenced from one sample in a study of shared clonotypes between healthy human individuals (dated by TCRdb to 2018 to 2021). The library came from the immunoSEQ multiplex PCR assay. TCRdb's version of the immuneACCESS table is confined to in-frame rearrangements and falls short of the full clone set. An unresolved V gene accounts for under half of the shortfall where checked; the remainder is of unknown origin. The sample yields around 2,000,000 clones; about 92% were counted once. The ten most abundant clones make up under 2% of the sample. CD8 naive samples were obtained by positive selection for CCR7 among CD45RO-negative cells, yielding a CD45RA+CCR7+ population from which TemRA cells were excluded. The sequencing sample was made of naive CD8+ T cells from PBMCs. The meaning of the sample's cell subset or site label: CD45RA+CCR7+. The receptors originated from a young man in good health. Some clones in this sample may be carry-over from other donors' samples.

This chain links TRBV27 with TRBJ2-7, with a tentative D call TRBD1 (6 bases). The germline V gene encodes CDR1 MNHEY and CDR2 SMNVEV (reference sequence). V was shortened by 6 bases and J by 2 bases, with 14 bases between the two germline ends. The CDR3 runs 14 residues. This CDR3 is CASSAGRGPYEQYF. Here the CDR3 DNA reads TGTGCCAGCAGCGCTGGCAGGGGTCCCTACGAGCAGTACTTC.

The genes are TRBV7-9 and TRBJ2-1; D is unclear. Trimming pared 1 base from V and 9 bases from J, leaving 13 bases between. CDR3 size: 14 residues. Germline values: CDR1 SEHNR, CDR2 FQNEAQ (reference sequence). This CDR3 is CASSLGGALREQFF. The CDR3 DNA reads TGTGCCAGCAGCTTAGGAGGAGCCTTGCGTGAGCAGTTCTTC.

The CDR3 region is CASSLQGAASTDTQYF. The CDR3 region has the DNA TGTGCCAGCAGTTTACAGGGGGCGGCTAGCACAGATACGCAGTATTTT. J is TRBJ2-3 and V is TRBV27; TRBD1 agrees at 8 bases. V shed 2 bases and J 0 bases; nucleotides not matched to a gene: 4. The germline V gene encodes CDR1 MNHEY and CDR2 SMNVEV (reference sequence). The CDR3 length is 16 residues.

This chain connects TRBV7-9 to TRBJ2-4, with D unresolved. The CDR3 consists of 14 residues. V lost 2 bases, J lost 11 bases, and 16 bases lay in between. Germline values: CDR1 SEHNR, CDR2 FQNEAQ (reference sequence). As DNA, the CDR3 is TGTGCCAGCAGCTTAAAAGAGAACAGCGCGGTTCAGTACTTC. Its translation: CASSLKENSAVQYF.